The T cell receptor beta chain under discussion was sequenced for a study of beta chain features in type 1 diabetes. The study's findings and limits: Significant though moderate, a shortening of TCRB CDR3s appeared in all four CD4+ subsets of Type 1 diabetes patients.

This clone has more than one count but fewer than ten. Its antigen is unidentified. One heparinised draw, averaging approximately 120 mL, was taken per donor. Sorting with CD45RO/CCR7/CD25/CD127/CD95/CD27 yielded naive, central memory, regulatory and stem-like memory CD4+ cells. The study reverse transcribed the entire isolated RNA, so it sequenced expressed TCRB transcripts. An average roughly 3.3 million reads came from naive, central memory and regulatory T cell samples. The protocol was immunoSEQ multiplex PCR, while the TCRdb copy is restricted to in-frame clones and leaves out a portion. Of nearly 700,000 clones in the sample, roughly 13% were seen once. The sequence came from a man younger than 35 with type 1 diabetes. Sequencing was carried out using naive CD4+ T cells from blood.

This CDR3 reads CASSLPRQAGVYEQYF. The CDR3 DNA sequence: TGTGCCAGCAGCTTACCGCGACAGGCCGGGGTCTACGAGCAGTACTTC. The chain has TRBV5-4 and TRBJ2-7; maybe TRBD1 (6 bases). The CDR3 loop spans 16 amino acids. The V gene lost 2 bases and the J gene lost 3 bases, with 18 bases spanning the gap. Germline V gene data show CDR1 as SGHNT and CDR2 as YYREEE (reference sequence).